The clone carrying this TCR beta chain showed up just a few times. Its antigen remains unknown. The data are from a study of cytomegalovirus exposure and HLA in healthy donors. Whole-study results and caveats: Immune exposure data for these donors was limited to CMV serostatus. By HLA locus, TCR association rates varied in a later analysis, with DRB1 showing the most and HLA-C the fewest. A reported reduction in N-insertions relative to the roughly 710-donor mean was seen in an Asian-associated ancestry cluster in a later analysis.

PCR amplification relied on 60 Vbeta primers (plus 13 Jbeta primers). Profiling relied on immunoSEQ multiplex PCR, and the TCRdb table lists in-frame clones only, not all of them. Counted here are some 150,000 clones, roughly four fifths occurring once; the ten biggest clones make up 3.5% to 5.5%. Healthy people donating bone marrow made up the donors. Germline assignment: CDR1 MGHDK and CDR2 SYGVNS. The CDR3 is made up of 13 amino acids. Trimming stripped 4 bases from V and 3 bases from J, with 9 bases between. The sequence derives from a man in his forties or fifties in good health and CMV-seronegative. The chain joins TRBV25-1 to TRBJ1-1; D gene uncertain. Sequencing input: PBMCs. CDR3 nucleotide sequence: TGTGCCAGCAGTGGCAAAACGGACACTGAAGCTTTCTTT. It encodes CASSGKTDTEAFF. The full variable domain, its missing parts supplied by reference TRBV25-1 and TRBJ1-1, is EADIYQTPRYLVIGTGKKITLECSQTMGHDKMYWYQQDPGMELHLIHYSYGVNSTEKGDLSSESTVSRIRTEHFPLTLESARPSHTSQYLCASSGKTDTEAFFGQGTRLTVV.